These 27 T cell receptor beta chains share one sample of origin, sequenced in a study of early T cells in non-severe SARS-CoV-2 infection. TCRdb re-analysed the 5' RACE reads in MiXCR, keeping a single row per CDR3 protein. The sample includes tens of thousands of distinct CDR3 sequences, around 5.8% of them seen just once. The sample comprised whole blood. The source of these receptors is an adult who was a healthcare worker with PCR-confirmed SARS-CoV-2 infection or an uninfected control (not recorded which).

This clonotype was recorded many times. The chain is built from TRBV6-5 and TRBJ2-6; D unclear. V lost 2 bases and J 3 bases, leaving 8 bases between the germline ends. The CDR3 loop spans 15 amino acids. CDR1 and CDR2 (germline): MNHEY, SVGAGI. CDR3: CASSYKGFGANVLTF. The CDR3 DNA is TGTGCCAGCAGTTACAAAGGGTTTGGGGCCAACGTCCTGACTTTC.

The CDR3 region has the DNA TGTGCCAGCAGCCAAAGGTTCACAGATACGCAGTATTTT. Translating it yields CASSQRFTDTQYF. The chain uses TRBV4-2 and TRBJ2-3; D unresolved. Germline V gene sequence: CDR1 LGHNA, CDR2 YNFKEQ. The V end was cut by 2 bases, the J end by 2 bases, with 5 bases between. The CDR3 contains 13 residues.

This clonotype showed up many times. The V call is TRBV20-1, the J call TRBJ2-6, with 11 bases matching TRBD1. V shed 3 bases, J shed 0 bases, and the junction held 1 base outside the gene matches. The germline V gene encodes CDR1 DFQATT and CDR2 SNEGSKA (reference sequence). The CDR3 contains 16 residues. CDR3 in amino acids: CSARGQGDSGANVLTF. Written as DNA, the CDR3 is TGCAGTGCTAGGGGACAGGGGGACTCTGGGGCCAACGTCCTGACTTTC.

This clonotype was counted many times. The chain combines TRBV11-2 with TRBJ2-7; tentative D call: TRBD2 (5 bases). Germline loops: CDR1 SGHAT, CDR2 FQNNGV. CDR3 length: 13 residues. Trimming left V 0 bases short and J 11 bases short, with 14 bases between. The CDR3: CASSLDFDGMEYV. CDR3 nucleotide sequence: TGTGCCAGCAGCTTAGATTTTGACGGGATGGAGTACGTC.

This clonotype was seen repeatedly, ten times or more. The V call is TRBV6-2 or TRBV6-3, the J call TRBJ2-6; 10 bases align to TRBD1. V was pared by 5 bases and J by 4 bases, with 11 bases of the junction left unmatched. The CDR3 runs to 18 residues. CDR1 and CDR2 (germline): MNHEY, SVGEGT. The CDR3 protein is CASSRPGTGASGANVLTF. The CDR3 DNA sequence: TGTGCCAGCAGTCGACCCGGGACAGGGGCCTCGGGGGCCAACGTCCTGACTTTC.

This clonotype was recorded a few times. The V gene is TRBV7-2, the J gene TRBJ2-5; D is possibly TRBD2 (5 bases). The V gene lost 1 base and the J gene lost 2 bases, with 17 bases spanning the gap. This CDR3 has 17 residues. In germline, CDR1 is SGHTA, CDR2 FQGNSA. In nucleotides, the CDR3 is TGTGCCAGCAGCTTAGGGCAGGTGGGAGTGCGGCAAGAGACCCAGTACTTC. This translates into CASSLGQVGVRQETQYF.

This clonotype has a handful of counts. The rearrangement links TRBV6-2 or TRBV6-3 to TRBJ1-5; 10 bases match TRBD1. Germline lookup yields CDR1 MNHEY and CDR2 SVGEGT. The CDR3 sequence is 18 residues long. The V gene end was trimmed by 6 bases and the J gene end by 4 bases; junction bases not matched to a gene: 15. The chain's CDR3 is CASRGTGVFSRANQPQHF. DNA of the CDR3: TGTGCCAGCAGGGGGACAGGGGTTTTTTCTCGAGCGAATCAGCCCCAGCATTTT.

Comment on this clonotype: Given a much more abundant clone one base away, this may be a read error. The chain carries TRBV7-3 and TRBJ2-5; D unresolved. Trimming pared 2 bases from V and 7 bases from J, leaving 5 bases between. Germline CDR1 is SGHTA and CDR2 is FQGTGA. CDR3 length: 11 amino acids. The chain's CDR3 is CASSLDGTQYF. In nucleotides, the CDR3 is TGTGCCAGCAGCTTAGACGGGACCCAGTACTTC.

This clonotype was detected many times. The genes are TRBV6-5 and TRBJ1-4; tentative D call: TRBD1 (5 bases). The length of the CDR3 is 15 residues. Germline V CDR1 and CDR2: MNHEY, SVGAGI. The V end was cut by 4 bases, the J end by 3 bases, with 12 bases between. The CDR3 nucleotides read TGTGCCAGCAGTTCCGCCCGGGGGGCTAATGAAAAACTGTTTTTT. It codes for CASSSARGANEKLFF.

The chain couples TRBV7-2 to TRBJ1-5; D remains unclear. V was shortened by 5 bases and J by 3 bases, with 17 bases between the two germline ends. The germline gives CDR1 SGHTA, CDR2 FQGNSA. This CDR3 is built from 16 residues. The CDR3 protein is CASSPRRRSANQPQHF. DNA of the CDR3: TGTGCCAGCAGCCCCCGCCGACGGAGCGCCAATCAGCCCCAGCATTTT.

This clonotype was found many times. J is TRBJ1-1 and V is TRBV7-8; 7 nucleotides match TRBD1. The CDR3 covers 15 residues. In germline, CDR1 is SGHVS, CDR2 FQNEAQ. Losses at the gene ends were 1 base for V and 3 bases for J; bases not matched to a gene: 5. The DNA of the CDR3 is TGTGCCAGCAGCTTAGTGACAGGGTTGGACACTGAAGCTTTCTTT. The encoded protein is CASSLVTGLDTEAFF.

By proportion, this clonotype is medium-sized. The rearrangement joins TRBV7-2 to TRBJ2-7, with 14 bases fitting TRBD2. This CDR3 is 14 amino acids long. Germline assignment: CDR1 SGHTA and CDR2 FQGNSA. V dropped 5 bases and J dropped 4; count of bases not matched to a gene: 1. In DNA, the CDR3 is TGTGCCAGCAGCCGGACTAGCGGGAGGTACGAGCAGTACTTC. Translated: CASSRTSGRYEQYF. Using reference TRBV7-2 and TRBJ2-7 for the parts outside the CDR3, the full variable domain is GAGVSQSPSNKVTEKGKDVELRCDPISGHTALYWYRQSLGQGLEFLIYFQGNSAPDKSGLPSDRFSAERTGGSVSTLTIQRTQQEDSAVYLCASSRTSGRYEQYFGPGTRLTVT.

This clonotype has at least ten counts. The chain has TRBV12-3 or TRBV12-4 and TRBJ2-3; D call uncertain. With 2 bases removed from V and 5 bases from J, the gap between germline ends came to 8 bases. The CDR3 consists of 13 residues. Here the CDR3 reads CASSLPPLDTQYF. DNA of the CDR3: TGTGCCAGCAGTTTACCCCCCCTAGATACGCAGTATTTT.

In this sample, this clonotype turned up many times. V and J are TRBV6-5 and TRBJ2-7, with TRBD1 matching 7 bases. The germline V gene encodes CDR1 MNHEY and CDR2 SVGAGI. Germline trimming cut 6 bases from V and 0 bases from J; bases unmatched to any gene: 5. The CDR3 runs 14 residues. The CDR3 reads CASRNRDSSYEQYF. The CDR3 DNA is TGTGCCAGCAGAAACCGGGACAGCTCCTACGAGCAGTACTTC.

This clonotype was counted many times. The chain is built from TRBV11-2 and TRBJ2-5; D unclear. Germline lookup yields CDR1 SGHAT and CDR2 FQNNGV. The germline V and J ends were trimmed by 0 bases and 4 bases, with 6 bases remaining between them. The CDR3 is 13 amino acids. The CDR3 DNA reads TGTGCCAGCAGCTTAGAAGTAACAGAGACCCAGTACTTC. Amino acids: CASSLEVTETQYF.

The CDR3 reads CAISDRTGGSYEQYV. DNA of the CDR3: TGTGCCATCAGTGATCGTACAGGGGGATCCTACGAGCAGTACGTC. This chain uses TRBV10-3 with TRBJ2-7; 8 bases map to TRBD1. CDR1 is ENHRY, CDR2 SYGVKD, per germline. V shed 3 bases, J shed 1 base, and the junction held 5 bases outside the gene matches. CDR3 length: 15 residues.

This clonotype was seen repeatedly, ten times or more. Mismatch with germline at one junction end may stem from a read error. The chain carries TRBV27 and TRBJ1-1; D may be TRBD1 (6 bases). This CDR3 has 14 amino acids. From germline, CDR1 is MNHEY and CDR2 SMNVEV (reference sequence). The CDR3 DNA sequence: TGTGCCAGCAGCTTATCACAGGGAGGGACTGAAGCTTTCTTT. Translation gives CASSLSQGGTEAFF.

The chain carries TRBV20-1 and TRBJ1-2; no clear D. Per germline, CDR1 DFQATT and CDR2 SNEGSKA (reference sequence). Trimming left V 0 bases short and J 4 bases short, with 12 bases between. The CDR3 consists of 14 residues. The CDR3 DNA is TGCAGTGCTAGAGATACCAGGCACGGCTATGGCTACACCTTC. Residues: CSARDTRHGYGYTF.

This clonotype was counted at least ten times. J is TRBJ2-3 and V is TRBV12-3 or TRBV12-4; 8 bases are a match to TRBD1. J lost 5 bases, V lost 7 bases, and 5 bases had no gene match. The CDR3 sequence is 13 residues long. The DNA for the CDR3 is TGTGCCAGCACCTGGACAGGGTTAGATACGCAGTATTTT. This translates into CASTWTGLDTQYF.

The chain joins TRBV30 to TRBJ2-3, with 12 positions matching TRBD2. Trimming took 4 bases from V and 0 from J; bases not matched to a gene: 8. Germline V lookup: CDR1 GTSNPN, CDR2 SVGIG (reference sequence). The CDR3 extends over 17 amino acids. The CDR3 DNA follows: TGTGCCTGGAACTTCGGTACTAGCGGGAGGAGCACAGATACGCAGTATTTT. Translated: CAWNFGTSGRSTDTQYF. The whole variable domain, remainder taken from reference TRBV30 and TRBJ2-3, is SQTIHQWPATLVQPVGSPLSLECTVEGTSNPNLYWYRQAAGRGLQLLFYSVGIGQISSEVPQNLSASRPQDRQFILSSKKLLLSDSGFYLCAWNFGTSGRSTDTQYFGPGTRLTVL.

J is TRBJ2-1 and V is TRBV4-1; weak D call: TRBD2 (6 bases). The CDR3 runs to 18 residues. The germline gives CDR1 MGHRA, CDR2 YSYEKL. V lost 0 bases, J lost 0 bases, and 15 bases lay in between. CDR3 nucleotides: TGCGCCAGCAGCCAAGATTATCGCGGTAGCGGCTCCTACAATGAGCAGTTCTTC. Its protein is CASSQDYRGSGSYNEQFF.

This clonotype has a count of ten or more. The CDR3 spells CASSLLGGIEQFF. CDR3 sequence (DNA): TGTGCCAGCAGCTTATTAGGCGGGATTGAGCAGTTCTTC. The chain links TRBV7-3 to TRBJ2-1, with D possibly being TRBD2 (6 bases). Germline values: CDR1 SGHTA, CDR2 FQGTGA. This CDR3 region has 13 residues. The germline V and J ends were trimmed by 2 bases and 9 bases, with 11 bases remaining between them.

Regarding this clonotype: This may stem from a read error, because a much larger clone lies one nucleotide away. The CDR3 protein is CVSSYTDTQYF. CDR3 nucleotide sequence: TGTGTCAGCAGCTACACAGATACGCAGTATTTT. V is TRBV5-4 and J is TRBJ2-3; D unresolved. The CDR3 covers 11 residues. Germline V gene sequence: CDR1 SGHNT, CDR2 YYREEE (reference sequence). The entire variable domain, with the rest obtained from reference TRBV5-4 and TRBJ2-3, is as follows: ETGVTQSPTHLIKTRGQQVTLRCSSQSGHNTVSWYQQALGQGPQFIFQYYREEENGRGNFPPRFSGLQFPNYSSELNVNALELDDSALYLCVSSYTDTQYFGPGTRLTVL.

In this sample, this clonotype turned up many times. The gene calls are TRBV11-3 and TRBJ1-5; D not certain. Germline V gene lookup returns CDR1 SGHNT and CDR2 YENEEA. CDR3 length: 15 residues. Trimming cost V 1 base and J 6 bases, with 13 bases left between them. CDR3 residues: CASSLGEGWGQPQHF. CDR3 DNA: TGTGCCAGCAGCTTAGGGGAGGGTTGGGGTCAGCCCCAGCATTTT.

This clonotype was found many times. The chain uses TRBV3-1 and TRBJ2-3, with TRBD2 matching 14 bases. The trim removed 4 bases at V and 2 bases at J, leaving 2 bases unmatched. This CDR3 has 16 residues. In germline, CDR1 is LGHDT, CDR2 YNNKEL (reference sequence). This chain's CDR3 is CASSPGLAGATDTQYF. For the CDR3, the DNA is TGTGCCAGCAGCCCGGGACTAGCGGGAGCCACAGATACGCAGTATTTT.

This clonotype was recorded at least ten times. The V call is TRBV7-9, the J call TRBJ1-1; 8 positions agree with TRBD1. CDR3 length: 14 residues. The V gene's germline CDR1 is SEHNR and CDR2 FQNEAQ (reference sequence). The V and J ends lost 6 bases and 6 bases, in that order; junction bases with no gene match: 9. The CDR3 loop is CASRPISGGSEAFF. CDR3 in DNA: TGTGCCAGCAGACCTATTTCAGGGGGCTCTGAAGCTTTCTTT.

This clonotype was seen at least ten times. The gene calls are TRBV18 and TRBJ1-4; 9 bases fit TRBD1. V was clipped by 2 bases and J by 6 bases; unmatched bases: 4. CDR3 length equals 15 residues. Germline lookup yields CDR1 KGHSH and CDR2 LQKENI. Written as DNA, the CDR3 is TGTGCCAGCTCACCAGGACAGGGGAGATATGAAAAACTGTTTTTT. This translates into CASSPGQGRYEKLFF.